Listed below are T cell receptor beta chains from one sample, sequenced in a study of Ad26.COV2.S vaccination and SARS-CoV-2 variants. Assay: immunoSEQ multiplex PCR; the TCRdb copy retains only in-frame clones and omits some. The repertoire has roughly 140,000 clones, 86% of them found once; the top ten carry more than 4.5%. The starting material was peripheral blood, obtained after recovery from COVID-19. The receptor source for this set is a human donor who had recovered from COVID-19. CDR3s include the opening cysteine and the closing phenylalanine or tryptophan. The D gene is left open where the match is weak. A row's size may be missing; if present it is once, few, many or a size class.

V: TRBV19
D: TRBD1
size: -
J: TRBJ2-7
CDR3: CASSMKDRWDNEQYF
DNA: TGTGCCAGTAGTATGAAGGACAGGTGGGATAACGAGCAGTACTTC

V: TRBV5-1
D: -
size: once
J: TRBJ1-4
CDR3: CASTREGRDEKLFF
DNA: TGCGCCAGCACGCGGGAAGGACGTGATGAAAAACTGTTTTTT

V: TRBV19
D: -
size: -
J: TRBJ1-1
CDR3: CASSMGGLNTEAFF
DNA: TGTGCCAGTAGTATGGGGGGGCTGAACACTGAAGCTTTCTTT

V: TRBV7-2
D: -
size: -
J: TRBJ1-1
CDR3: CASSRVSGPYNFF
DNA: TGTGCCAGCAGCCGGGTCTCGGGCCCTTACAATTTCTTT

V: TRBV3-1/TRBV3-2
D: -
size: few
J: TRBJ1-2
CDR3: CASSPLGAGGYTF
DNA: TGTGCCAGCAGCCCCCTCGGGGCAGGTGGCTACACCTTC

V: TRBV5-4
D: -
size: few
J: TRBJ1-3
CDR3: CASSLRTPGINTIYF
DNA: TGTGCCAGCAGCTTGCGGACCCCCGGCATAAACACCATATATTTT

V: TRBV12-3/TRBV12-4
D: -
size: -
J: TRBJ1-2
CDR3: CASSFEAYGYTF
DNA: TGTGCCAGCAGTTTTGAAGCCTATGGCTACACCTTC

V: TRBV19
D: -
size: -
J: TRBJ1-6
CDR3: CASSMRRDGNSPLHF
DNA: TGTGCCAGTAGTATGCGAAGGGACGGAAATTCACCCCTCCACTTT

V: TRBV11-2
D: TRBD1
size: -
J: TRBJ1-2
CDR3: CASSLDSQGVQYLDGYTF
DNA: TGTGCCAGCAGCTTAGATAGCCAGGGGGTACAGTACCTTGATGGCTACACCTTC

V: TRBV28
D: -
size: -
J: TRBJ1-1
CDR3: CASSPGQRMNTEAFF
DNA: TGTGCCAGCAGCCCCGGACAGCGTATGAACACTGAAGCTTTCTTT

V: TRBV3-1/TRBV3-2
D: TRBD1
size: once
J: TRBJ1-1
CDR3: CASSLGQPNTEAFF
DNA: TGTGCCAGCAGCCTGGGACAGCCGAACACTGAAGCTTTCTTT

V: TRBV29-1
D: -
size: few
J: TRBJ1-4
CDR3: CSVRRGANEKLFF
DNA: TGCAGCGTCCGTCGTGGGGCTAATGAAAAACTGTTTTTT

V: TRBV25-1
D: -
size: -
J: TRBJ2-7
CDR3: CASSMVAEQYF
DNA: TGTGCCAGCAGCATGGTAGCCGAGCAGTACTTC

V: TRBV19
D: -
size: few
J: TRBJ2-3
CDR3: CASREGDYTQYF
DNA: TGTGCCAGTAGGGAAGGGGACTATACGCAGTATTTT

V: TRBV27
D: -
size: once
J: TRBJ2-3
CDR3: CASSLRVVSSDTQYF
DNA: TGTGCCAGCAGTTTAAGGGTAGTCTCCTCAGATACGCAGTATTTT

V: TRBV30
D: TRBD1
size: -
J: TRBJ1-1
CDR3: CAWSAGTGEAFF
DNA: TGTGCCTGGAGTGCCGGGACAGGTGAAGCTTTCTTT

V: TRBV29-1
D: -
size: -
J: TRBJ2-2
CDR3: CSVSSGASGELFF
DNA: TGCAGCGTTTCCTCGGGGGCCAGCGGGGAGCTGTTTTTT

V: TRBV25-1
D: -
size: -
J: TRBJ1-4
CDR3: CASSDPDTTNEKLFF
DNA: TGTGCCAGCAGTGACCCCGACACAACTAATGAAAAACTGTTTTTT

V: TRBV30
D: -
size: -
J: TRBJ1-3
CDR3: CAWSGGAGTGNTIYF
DNA: TGTGCCTGGAGTGGGGGGGCAGGGACTGGAAACACCATATATTTT

V: TRBV7-8
D: -
size: -
J: TRBJ2-7
CDR3: CASSLGPQRATYEQYF
DNA: TGTGCCAGCAGCTTAGGTCCCCAGCGGGCAACCTACGAGCAGTACTTC

V: TRBV18
D: -
size: -
J: TRBJ1-6
CDR3: CASSQAGLSPLHF
DNA: TGTGCCAGCTCACAGGCGGGTCTTTCACCCCTCCACTTT

V: TRBV5-1
D: TRBD1
size: few
J: TRBJ1-2
CDR3: CASSFVTGDGYTF
DNA: TGCGCCAGCAGCTTCGTAACAGGGGATGGCTACACCTTC

V: TRBV30
D: -
size: -
J: TRBJ1-5
CDR3: CAWTSQGTQAQHF
DNA: TGTGCCTGGACGTCCCAGGGGACCCAGGCCCAGCATTTT

V: TRBV6-1
D: -
size: -
J: TRBJ1-6
CDR3: CASSDTTDSPLHF
DNA: TGTGCCAGCAGTGACACAACTGATTCACCCCTCCACTTT

V: TRBV7-2
D: -
size: -
J: TRBJ2-1
CDR3: CASSLAWGRVNEQFF
DNA: TGTGCCAGCAGCTTAGCGTGGGGGCGGGTCAATGAGCAGTTCTTC

V: TRBV28
D: -
size: -
J: TRBJ1-2
CDR3: CASSDRNNYGYTF
DNA: TGTGCCAGCAGCGACAGGAATAACTATGGCTACACCTTC

V: TRBV28
D: TRBD2
size: -
J: TRBJ2-1
CDR3: CASVEGLSRGNEQFF
DNA: TGTGCCAGCGTTGAGGGACTAAGCCGGGGCAATGAGCAGTTCTTC

V: TRBV6-2/TRBV6-3
D: -
size: -
J: TRBJ2-7
CDR3: CASSPEGGEQYF
DNA: TGTGCCAGCAGCCCGGAAGGTGGCGAGCAGTACTTC

V: TRBV5-1
D: -
size: few
J: TRBJ2-7
CDR3: CASRRAGPYEQYF
DNA: TGCGCCAGCAGACGAGCGGGTCCCTACGAGCAGTACTTC

V: TRBV6-6
D: TRBD2
size: -
J: TRBJ2-1
CDR3: CASRGGGVYNEQFF
DNA: TGTGCCAGCAGAGGCGGGGGGGTTTACAATGAGCAGTTCTTC

V: TRBV7-2
D: -
size: -
J: TRBJ2-1
CDR3: CASSLTLLDEQFF
DNA: TGTGCCAGCAGCTTAACGCTTCTCGATGAGCAGTTCTTC

V: TRBV10-1
D: TRBD1
size: -
J: TRBJ2-2
CDR3: CASSRRQGNTGELFF
DNA: TGCGCCAGCAGCCGACGACAGGGGAACACCGGGGAGCTGTTTTTT

V: TRBV2
D: -
size: once
J: TRBJ2-7
CDR3: CASSSTGWGEQYF
DNA: TGTGCCAGTAGTAGTACAGGGTGGGGGGAGCAGTACTTC

V: TRBV28
D: -
size: -
J: TRBJ1-2
CDR3: CASSLRGEDYGYTF
DNA: TGTGCCAGCAGTTTGAGGGGCGAGGACTATGGCTACACCTTC

V: TRBV28
D: -
size: -
J: TRBJ1-3
CDR3: CASGPGTSSGNTIYF
DNA: TGTGCCAGCGGACCAGGGACGAGCTCTGGAAACACCATATATTTT

V: TRBV7-6
D: -
size: -
J: TRBJ1-4
CDR3: CASQTNSGPTLEKLFF
DNA: TGTGCCTCCCAAACTAATTCCGGACCGACCCTCGAAAAACTGTTTTTT

V: TRBV18
D: -
size: -
J: TRBJ2-2
CDR3: CASSPSGQTGELFF
DNA: TGTGCCAGCTCACCATCCGGACAAACCGGGGAGCTGTTTTTT

V: TRBV20-1
D: -
size: -
J: TRBJ2-7
CDR3: CSAKTQYEQYF
DNA: TGCAGTGCCAAGACCCAATACGAGCAGTACTTC

V: TRBV19
D: -
size: -
J: TRBJ1-5
CDR3: CASSVTGTQPQHF
DNA: TGTGCCAGTAGTGTTACAGGTACCCAGCCCCAGCATTTT

V: TRBV29-1
D: -
size: -
J: TRBJ2-7
CDR3: CSVEGNFYEQYF
DNA: TGCAGCGTTGAAGGGAACTTCTACGAGCAGTACTTC

V: TRBV19
D: -
size: -
J: TRBJ1-2
CDR3: CASSPGQNYGYTF
DNA: TGTGCCAGTAGTCCCGGTCAGAACTATGGCTACACCTTC

V: TRBV5-4
D: -
size: -
J: TRBJ2-7
CDR3: CASSLARGRDSYEQYF
DNA: TGTGCCAGCAGCTTGGCGCGGGGGCGAGACTCCTACGAGCAGTACTTC

V: TRBV15
D: -
size: -
J: TRBJ1-1
CDR3: CATSRPRTGNEAFF
DNA: TGTGCCACCAGCAGACCCCGCACCGGAAATGAAGCTTTCTTT

V: TRBV7-2
D: -
size: -
J: TRBJ2-3
CDR3: CASSLEVVDTQYF
DNA: TGTGCCAGCAGCTTAGAGGTAGTCGATACGCAGTATTTT

V: TRBV27
D: -
size: -
J: TRBJ1-5
CDR3: CASSSDPDQPQHF
DNA: TGTGCCAGCAGTTCCGATCCAGATCAGCCCCAGCATTTT

V: TRBV28
D: -
size: -
J: TRBJ1-1
CDR3: CASLGGMNTEAFF
DNA: TGTGCCAGCTTGGGGGGGATGAACACTGAAGCTTTCTTT

V: TRBV3-1/TRBV3-2
D: TRBD1
size: -
J: TRBJ1-2
CDR3: CASSTGTGNGYTF
DNA: TGTGCCAGCAGCACCGGGACAGGCAATGGCTACACCTTC

V: TRBV28
D: TRBD2
size: -
J: TRBJ2-1
CDR3: CASSSTSGGAMDEQFF
DNA: TGTGCCAGCAGTTCTACTAGCGGGGGGGCCATGGATGAGCAGTTCTTC

V: TRBV11-2
D: -
size: -
J: TRBJ2-1
CDR3: CASSLVGSYNEQFF
DNA: TGTGCCAGCAGCTTAGTAGGATCCTACAATGAGCAGTTCTTC

V: TRBV13
D: -
size: -
J: TRBJ1-1
CDR3: CASSLQWTGNTEAFF
DNA: TGTGCCAGCAGCCTTCAATGGACTGGGAACACTGAAGCTTTCTTT

V: TRBV25-1
D: TRBD1
size: -
J: TRBJ2-2
CDR3: CASSGRQGSGELFF
DNA: TGTGCCAGCAGTGGGAGACAGGGGTCCGGGGAGCTGTTTTTT

V: TRBV12-3/TRBV12-4
D: TRBD1
size: once
J: TRBJ1-5
CDR3: CASARDRDQPQHF
DNA: TGTGCCAGCGCCCGGGACAGGGATCAGCCCCAGCATTTT

V: TRBV28
D: TRBD1
size: -
J: TRBJ1-4
CDR3: CASSYDRERSRRSEKLFF
DNA: TGTGCCAGCAGCTACGACAGGGAACGCAGCCGTCGGAGCGAAAAACTGTTTTTT

V: TRBV6-1
D: -
size: -
J: TRBJ1-3
CDR3: CASSERQFSGNTIYF
DNA: TGTGCCAGCAGTGAACGGCAGTTCTCTGGAAACACCATATATTTT

V: TRBV6-2/TRBV6-3
D: TRBD1
size: -
J: TRBJ2-6
CDR3: CASSNRGFANVLTF
DNA: TGTGCCAGCAGCAACAGGGGTTTTGCCAACGTCCTGACTTTC

V: TRBV5-1
D: TRBD1
size: -
J: TRBJ2-6
CDR3: CASSSRQGAGANVLTF
DNA: TGCGCCAGCAGCTCCCGACAGGGGGCAGGGGCCAACGTCCTGACTTTC

V: TRBV5-1
D: -
size: -
J: TRBJ2-5
CDR3: CASSLGLGETQYF
DNA: TGCGCCAGCAGCTTGGGGCTCGGCGAGACCCAGTACTTC

V: TRBV20-1
D: TRBD1
size: -
J: TRBJ2-7
CDR3: CSASGTGFTYEQYF
DNA: TGCAGTGCTAGTGGGACAGGGTTTACCTACGAGCAGTACTTC

V: TRBV2
D: -
size: -
J: TRBJ1-1
CDR3: CASSVGPVGEAFF
DNA: TGTGCCAGCAGCGTTGGGCCTGTAGGAGAAGCTTTCTTT

V: TRBV5-6
D: -
size: -
J: TRBJ2-7
CDR3: CASSPGGTEQYF
DNA: TGTGCCAGCAGCCCCGGGGGTACAGAGCAGTACTTC